This TCR beta chain stems from a study of regulatory T cells in long-lasting Graves disease. In building TCR beta libraries, iRepertoire HTBI primers were used together with Arm-PCR of CDR3 regions. TCRdb reprocessed the multiplex PCR reads with MiXCR, giving one entry per CDR3 protein. The data show 600,000 to 650,000 distinct CDR3 sequences, with less than 20% seen just once and 18% held by the top ten. Per the germline V gene, CDR1 is DFQATT and CDR2 is SNEGSKA (reference sequence). V was cut by 1 base and J by 7 bases, with 17 bases left in between. The CDR3 is 15 amino acids. Time point defined: newly diagnosed GD, antithyroid drugs for less than 3 months. PBMCs provided the RNA from which the TCR library was made. American Thyroid Association guidelines defined Graves' disease diagnosis. In Xi'an, China, an endocrinology department was the source of patients. This clonotype was observed many times. The antigen remains undetermined.

Study-level points and caveats: Persistent Graves' patients possessed reduced TCR diversity relative to recently diagnosed ones.

This same sample was also taken into another study, of T cells in Graves' hyperthyroidism and ophthalmopathy. That source adds: The model predicted ophthalmopathy a median 6.5 months before onset.

This chain connects TRBV20-1 to TRBJ1-5; TRBD1 is a possible D gene (6 bases). The sequence derives from a woman aged 25 to 39 with Graves disease. The sequencing used peripheral blood mononuclear cells (PBMCs), collected at new diagnosis, from a patient treated with antithyroid drugs. CDR3 sequence: CSARASTGSGQPQHF. CDR3 DNA sequence: TGCAGTGCTAGAGCGTCTACAGGGTCTGGCCAGCCCCAGCATTTT.